The 15 T cell receptor beta chains below were found in one sample sequenced in a study of blood T cells in healthy people across ages. The authors ran a second PCR of 7 to 11 cycles using a sample-barcoded 5' primer and a J-beta primer mix. TCRdb used MiXCR to reprocess the 5' RACE reads, holding one entry per CDR3 protein. The sample includes about 1.1 million distinct CDR3 sequences, roughly two fifths seen only once; the top ten take under 15%. Specimen: blood. These receptors all stem from a man between 18 and 29 years old in good health.

The rearrangement joins TRBV3-1 to TRBJ1-2, with D unresolved. CDR1 LGHDT and CDR2 YNNKEL come from the germline V gene (reference sequence). Trimming stripped 1 base from V and 4 bases from J, with 7 bases between. The CDR3 sequence is 13 residues long. The CDR3 DNA reads as TGTGCCAGCAGCCAAGTGCTTGGCTATGGCTACACCTTC. Protein: CASSQVLGYGYTF.

V and J are TRBV2 and TRBJ2-5; 11 nucleotides match TRBD2. The J call is uncertain, as TRBJ2-7 better fits the DNA end. Germline CDR1 reads SNHLY; CDR2 reads FYNNEI. This CDR3 has 16 amino acids. CDR3 amino acids: CASRSFSGGASNEQYF. DNA for the CDR3: TGTGCCAGCAGATCGTTTAGCGGGGGGGCCTCAAACGAGCAGTACTTC.

The V gene is TRBV7-2, the J gene TRBJ2-3, with D possibly being TRBD2 (6 bases). This CDR3 is built from 18 residues. Germline CDR1 is SGHTA and CDR2 is FQGNSA. The V and J ends lost 0 bases and 2 bases respectively, with 18 bases between them. The CDR3 nucleotides are TGTGCCAGCAGCTTAGCATCGGGGGTCGGGGGTCACACAGATACGCAGTATTTT. Translating it yields CASSLASGVGGHTDTQYF.

The chain links TRBV20-1 to TRBJ1-5; the D is unclear. Germline V CDR1 and CDR2: DFQATT, SNEGSKA (reference sequence). Trimming took 5 bases from V and 0 from J, leaving 14 bases between them. CDR3 size: 15 residues. In DNA form, the CDR3 reads TGCAGTGCTGGGCCGCGGGATAATAGCAATCAGCCCCAGCATTTT. It yields the protein CSAGPRDNSNQPQHF.

This rearrangement joins TRBV4-1 to TRBJ1-5, with a possible D match to TRBD1 (5 bases). V was trimmed by 1 base and J by 1 base, leaving 11 bases between them. There are 16 residues in the CDR3. Germline CDR1 MGHRA, CDR2 YSYEKL. For the CDR3, the DNA is TGCGCCAGCAGCCAAGGGGGCAGTGAAAGCAATCAGCCCCAGCATTTT. Its translation is CASSQGGSESNQPQHF.

J is TRBJ1-1 and V is TRBV7-2; the D gene is possibly TRBD1 (6 bases). Germline V gives CDR1 SGHTA, CDR2 FQGNSA. The CDR3 length is 14 residues. Deletions cut 8 bases from V and 7 bases from J, with 20 bases between. The CDR3 reads CASFTGGSPVEAFF. In nucleotides, the CDR3 is TGTGCCAGCTTCACCGGGGGCAGCCCAGTTGAAGCTTTCTTT.

The genes are TRBV6-1 and TRBJ1-1; D unresolved. This CDR3 spans 17 amino acids. Between the trimmed V and J ends, which lost 0 bases and 1 base, there was a span of 15 bases. Per the germline V gene, CDR1 is MNHNS and CDR2 is SASEGT. Written as DNA, the CDR3 is TGTGCCAGCAGTGAAGCGCGTGGCAGGAGAACGAACACTGAAGCTTTCTTT. Residues: CASSEARGRRTNTEAFF.

V gene TRBV2 combines with J gene TRBJ2-1; weak D call: TRBD1 (6 bases). Trimming removed 3 bases at V and 7 bases at J, with 16 bases between. Germline V gene data show CDR1 as SNHLY and CDR2 as FYNNEI. This CDR3 spans 15 amino acids. The CDR3 DNA follows: TGTGCCAGCAGTGAGGGCACAGGGTATTATAATGAGCAGTTCTTC. Translated, it gives CASSEGTGYYNEQFF.

Only a few counts were recorded for this clonotype. The chain links TRBV29-1 to TRBJ1-1, with 11 bases identical to TRBD1. Germline V lookup: CDR1 SQVTM, CDR2 ANQGSEA. The CDR3 has 14 amino acids. V shed 7 bases and J 1 base; nucleotides not matched to a gene: 5. CDR3 in DNA: TGCAGCGCCGGGACAGGGGGTAAGAACACTGAAGCTTTCTTT. Translating it yields CSAGTGGKNTEAFF.

This clonotype has only a few counts. This sequence joins TRBV6-1 and TRBJ2-1; D remains ambiguous. The CDR3 is made up of 15 amino acids. Trimming cost V 2 bases and J 2 bases, with 10 bases left between them. Germline V gene sequence: CDR1 MNHNS, CDR2 SASEGT. The CDR3 sequence: CASSELGAPYNEQFF. The CDR3 DNA sequence: TGTGCCAGCAGTGAATTAGGAGCGCCCTACAATGAGCAGTTCTTC.

V usage is TRBV6-2 or TRBV6-3 and J usage is TRBJ2-7; D gene unclear. The CDR3 contains 12 residues. The germline gives CDR1 MNHEY, CDR2 SVGEGT. V lost 5 bases and J 6 bases, leaving 11 bases between the germline ends. As DNA, the CDR3 is TGTGCCAGCAGTCTAGAACCCTGCGAGCAGTACTTC. It translates to CASSLEPCEQYF.

V and J are TRBV2 and TRBJ2-5, with TRBD2 identical over 9 bases. CDR3 size: 16 residues. J gave up 0 bases and V 3 bases, and 5 bases lay outside the gene matches. Germline CDR1 is SNHLY and CDR2 is FYNNEI. The CDR3 is CASSDITSGYQETQYF. The CDR3 DNA reads TGTGCCAGCAGTGACATAACTAGCGGGTACCAAGAGACCCAGTACTTC.

The chain links TRBV5-5 to TRBJ2-3; TRBD2 matches 12 bases. The V gene's germline CDR1 is SGHKS and CDR2 YYEKEE (reference sequence). The CDR3 has 16 residues. V gave up 3 bases and J gave up 2 bases; unmatched junction bases: 4. CDR3 DNA sequence: TGTGCCAGCAGCTCAAGACTAGCGGGGGTCACAGATACGCAGTATTTT. This codes for CASSSRLAGVTDTQYF.

This chain uses TRBV29-1 with TRBJ2-7; 9 nucleotides line up with TRBD1. The germline V gene has CDR1 SQVTM and CDR2 ANQGSEA. CDR3 length: 13 amino acids. V was clipped by 4 bases and J by 4 bases; unmatched bases: 5. CDR3 nucleotide sequence: TGCAGCGTTGTTCGACAGGGGGGATACGAGCAGTACTTC. Translated: CSVVRQGGYEQYF.

This clonotype was counted only a few times. The chain has TRBV18 and TRBJ2-4, with 7 bases matching TRBD1. J gave up 3 bases and V 6 bases, and 8 bases lay outside the gene matches. The CDR3 extends over 15 amino acids. CDR1 and CDR2 (germline): KGHSH, LQKENI. CDR3 sequence (DNA): TGTGCCAGCTCGCTTACGTCAGGGGGCAAAAACATTCAGTACTTC. Amino acids: CASSLTSGGKNIQYF.